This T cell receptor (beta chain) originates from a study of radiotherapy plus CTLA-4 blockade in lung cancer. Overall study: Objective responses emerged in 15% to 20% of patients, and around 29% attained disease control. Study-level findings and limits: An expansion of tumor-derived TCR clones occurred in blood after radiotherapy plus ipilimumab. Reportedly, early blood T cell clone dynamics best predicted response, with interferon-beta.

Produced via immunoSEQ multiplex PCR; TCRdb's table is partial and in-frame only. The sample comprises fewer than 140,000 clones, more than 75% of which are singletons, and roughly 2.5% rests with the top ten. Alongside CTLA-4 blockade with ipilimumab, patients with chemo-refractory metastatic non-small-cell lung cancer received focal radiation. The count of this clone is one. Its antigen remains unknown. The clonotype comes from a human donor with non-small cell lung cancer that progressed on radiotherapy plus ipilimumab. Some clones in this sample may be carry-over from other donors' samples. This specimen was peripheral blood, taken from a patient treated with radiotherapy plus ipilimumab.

CDR3 nucleotide sequence: TGCGCCAGCAGCTTAGAGACCGGTGACGGCTACAATGAGCAGTTCTTC. It translates to CASSLETGDGYNEQFF. The chain couples TRBV5-1 to TRBJ2-1; D not resolved. This CDR3 spans 16 amino acids. Trimming pared 2 bases from V and 3 bases from J, leaving 15 bases between. CDR1 SGHRS and CDR2 YFSETQ come from the germline V gene. The full variable domain, rest sourced from reference TRBV5-1 and TRBJ2-1, is KAGVTQTPRYLIKTRGQQVTLSCSPISGHRSVSWYQQTPGQGLQFLFEYFSETQRNKGNFPGRFSGRQFSNSRSEMNVSTLELGDSALYLCASSLETGDGYNEQFFGPGTRLTVL.